Listed here are 21 T cell receptor beta chains from one sample, sequenced in a study of blood T cell repertoires in COVID-19. Repertoires were generated with immunoSEQ multiplex PCR, while TCRdb's copy carries only in-frame clones and drops some. Here the sample spans a few hundred thousand clones, approximately 91% being singletons. Sample: peripheral blood. These receptors all stem from a woman aged 30 to 39 with COVID-19, enrolled during active disease.

The J gene is TRBJ2-1, the V gene TRBV4-2; 7 nucleotides line up with TRBD2. V was clipped by 1 base and J by 3 bases; unmatched bases: 6. Per the germline V gene, CDR1 is LGHNA and CDR2 is YNFKEQ. The CDR3 extends over 16 amino acids. The CDR3 spells CASSQAERGNYNEQFF. CDR3 sequence (DNA): TGTGCCAGCAGCCAAGCCGAGCGGGGTAACTACAATGAGCAGTTCTTC.

This clone was observed a handful of times. The chain joins TRBV29-1 to TRBJ1-2; D is unresolved. Trimming took off 3 bases at V and 3 bases at J, with 8 bases between the two ends. The germline CDR1 and CDR2 sequences are SQVTM and ANQGSEA. CDR3 length equals 12 residues. CDR3 residues: CSVEVRYYGYTF. DNA for the CDR3: TGCAGCGTTGAGGTCAGATACTATGGCTACACCTTC.

The chain recombines TRBV4-1 with TRBJ1-4, with D unresolved. V was clipped by 1 base and J by 8 bases, with 11 bases between them. The CDR3 consists of 14 residues. The V gene's germline CDR1 is MGHRA and CDR2 YSYEKL. In DNA form, the CDR3 reads TGCGCCAGCAGCCAAGTACTATCGGGGGAAAAACTGTTTTTT. Translated, it gives CASSQVLSGEKLFF.

The V call is TRBV18, the J call TRBJ2-3, with 8 bases matching TRBD1. This CDR3 is 16 amino acids long. After removal of 3 bases from V and 8 bases from J, the junction contained 13 bases not matched to a gene. CDR1 and CDR2 (germline): KGHSH, LQKENI. The DNA for the CDR3 is TGTGCCAGCTCACCGGGACAGGACAGGCCTGGCGGTACGCAGTATTTT. The encoded protein is CASSPGQDRPGGTQYF. The whole variable domain, filled in from reference TRBV18 and TRBJ2-3, reads NAGVMQNPRHLVRRRGQEARLRCSPMKGHSHVYWYRQLPEEGLKFMVYLQKENIIDESGMPKERFSAEFPKEGPSILRIQQVVRGDSAAYFCASSPGQDRPGGTQYFGPGTRLTVL.

This rearrangement joins TRBV6-1 to TRBJ1-2, with 7 positions matching TRBD1. Per the germline V gene, CDR1 is MNHNS and CDR2 is SASEGT. The CDR3 runs 15 residues. The ends lost 1 base at V and 4 bases at J; junction bases unmatched: 6. CDR3 in amino acids: CASSEVGGQRYGYTF. CDR3 DNA: TGTGCCAGCAGTGAAGTGGGGGGACAGCGCTATGGCTACACCTTC.

The J gene is TRBJ2-3, the V gene TRBV18, with TRBD1 matching over 11 bases. This CDR3 spans 15 amino acids. CDR1 is KGHSH and CDR2 is LQKENI in the germline V gene. After removal of 3 bases from V and 5 bases from J, the junction contained 4 bases not matched to a gene. CDR3: CASSPRDRGKDTQYF. The CDR3 nucleotides are TGTGCCAGCTCACCTAGGGACAGGGGGAAAGATACGCAGTATTTT.

The chain links TRBV28 to TRBJ2-1; 9 positions match TRBD2. The CDR3 contains 15 residues. The J segment lost 7 bases and the V segment lost 6 bases, leaving 10 bases of the junction unmatched. Germline V CDR1 and CDR2: MDHEN, SYDVKM. The CDR3 spells CASRGSGSGENEQFF. The CDR3 DNA reads TGTGCCAGCAGGGGTAGCGGGAGCGGGGAAAATGAGCAGTTCTTC.

This chain connects TRBV28 to TRBJ2-7; D remains ambiguous. Trimming cost V 6 bases and J 4 bases, with 10 bases left between them. Germline values: CDR1 MDHEN, CDR2 SYDVKM. This CDR3 spans 12 amino acids. CDR3 sequence: CASSQSVYEQYF. CDR3 nucleotides: TGTGCCAGCAGCCAATCGGTTTACGAGCAGTACTTC.

The chain carries TRBV7-2 and TRBJ2-3; 7 bases line up with TRBD1. The CDR3 has 16 amino acids. Looked up from germline, CDR1 is SGHTA and CDR2 is FQGNSA. The J segment lost 5 bases and the V segment lost 5 bases, leaving 13 bases of the junction unmatched. In nucleotides, the CDR3 is TGTGCCAGCAGCGCCCATTCCGGGACAGAAAGAGATACGCAGTATTTT. It encodes CASSAHSGTERDTQYF.

This chain connects TRBV28 to TRBJ1-1; D gene uncertain. V was pared by 7 bases and J by 9 bases, with 15 bases between. CDR3 length: 12 residues. Looked up from germline, CDR1 is MDHEN and CDR2 is SYDVKM. Here the CDR3 DNA reads TGTGCCAGCACCCCCGGTGGGAGCCAAGCTTTCTTT. Translated: CASTPGGSQAFF.

V gene TRBV6-2 or TRBV6-3 combines with J gene TRBJ2-1; D is possibly TRBD1 (5 bases). Trimming stripped 6 bases from V and 2 bases from J, with 17 bases between. This CDR3 contains 16 residues. The germline V gene has CDR1 MNHEY and CDR2 SVGEGT. CDR3 in amino acids: CASSPRQSRPYNEQFF. In DNA, the CDR3 is TGTGCCAGCAGCCCTAGACAGTCGCGGCCCTACAATGAGCAGTTCTTC.

The CDR3 here is CASRWSDEQFF. CDR3 nucleotide sequence: TGTGCCAGCAGGTGGAGTGATGAGCAGTTCTTC. This chain joins TRBV7-9 and TRBJ2-1; no clear D. Trimming pared 6 bases from V and 8 bases from J, leaving 8 bases between. This CDR3 is 11 amino acids long. Germline V gene lookup returns CDR1 SEHNR and CDR2 FQNEAQ (reference sequence).

The rearrangement joins TRBV3-1 (or the pseudogene TRBV3-2) to TRBJ1-2; weak D call: TRBD1 (6 bases). With 5 bases removed from V and 4 bases from J, the gap between germline ends came to 11 bases. This CDR3 contains 13 residues. Germline CDR1 and CDR2: LGHDT and YNNKEL (reference sequence). The CDR3 coding sequence is TGTGCCAGCAGCTCCGGGACACTCTATGGCTACACCTTC. The encoded protein is CASSSGTLYGYTF.

The chain joins TRBV24-1 to TRBJ2-3; 8 bases are a match to TRBD2. Per the germline V gene, CDR1 is KGHDR and CDR2 is SFDVKD. The CDR3 is 15 amino acids. The V and J ends lost 9 bases and 0 bases, in that order; junction bases with no gene match: 7. CDR3 sequence: CATGTSSTSTDTQYF. The CDR3 DNA reads as TGTGCCACCGGGACTAGTTCGACTAGCACAGATACGCAGTATTTT.

The genes are TRBV19 and TRBJ2-5; 10 bases line up with TRBD1. Germline CDR1 LNHDA, CDR2 SQIVND (reference sequence). V shed 3 bases, J shed 5 bases, and the junction held 9 bases outside the gene matches. The CDR3 is 16 amino acids. CDR3 nucleotides: TGTGCCAGTAGTATGGGGACAGGGGAGATGGAGGAGACCCAGTACTTC. Protein: CASSMGTGEMEETQYF.

The table lists this clone with a count of one. The rearrangement links TRBV9 to TRBJ1-5; the D gene is possibly TRBD1 (5 bases). The CDR3 has 16 amino acids. In germline, CDR1 is SGDLS, CDR2 YYNGEE. Deletions cut 3 bases from V and 0 bases from J, with 13 bases between. The CDR3 loop is CASSATGLYSNQPQHF. The CDR3 bases are TGTGCCAGCAGCGCCACGGGACTTTATAGCAATCAGCCCCAGCATTTT.

This sequence joins TRBV7-9 and TRBJ1-5; 10 bases agree with TRBD1. Germline trimming cut 6 bases from V and 7 bases from J; bases unmatched to any gene: 9. Germline CDR1 and CDR2: SEHNR and FQNEAQ (reference sequence). The CDR3 has 15 amino acids. The CDR3 loop is CASSSGTGVEQPQHF. The DNA of the CDR3 is TGTGCCAGCAGTTCCGGGACAGGGGTTGAGCAGCCCCAGCATTTT.

The J gene is TRBJ2-2, the V gene TRBV28; possible D gene TRBD1, 6 bases. V shed 6 bases and J shed 3 bases, with 8 bases lying between them. The germline gives CDR1 MDHEN, CDR2 SYDVKM. The CDR3 sequence is 13 residues long. CDR3 amino acids: CASRPGDTGELFF. CDR3 nucleotides: TGTGCCAGCAGGCCAGGGGACACCGGGGAGCTGTTTTTT.

This chain links TRBV6-5 with TRBJ2-7; 7 bases line up with TRBD2. The CDR3 is made up of 14 amino acids. The trim removed 6 bases at V and 5 bases at J, leaving 10 bases unmatched. Germline values: CDR1 MNHEY, CDR2 SVGAGI. This CDR3 is CASRGGLVYHEQYF. DNA of the CDR3: TGTGCCAGCAGGGGAGGACTAGTTTACCACGAGCAGTACTTC.

Written as DNA, the CDR3 is TGTGCCAGCAGTGACCAACTAGCGGGAGGAGGGTCCTACGAGCAGTACTTC. This gives the protein CASSDQLAGGGSYEQYF. V and J are TRBV27 and TRBJ2-7; 12 nucleotides match TRBD2. The V segment lost 5 bases and the J segment 1 base; nucleotides outside the gene matches: 9. The CDR3 runs to 17 residues. The germline CDR1 and CDR2 sequences are MNHEY and SMNVEV (reference sequence).

The V call is TRBV28, the J call TRBJ2-7, with 7 bases lining up with TRBD1. This CDR3 region has 14 residues. The germline V gene has CDR1 MDHEN and CDR2 SYDVKM. V lost 8 bases, J lost 4 bases, and 11 bases stayed unmatched. In DNA, the CDR3 is TGTGCCAGCTTGGACGGGACGGACAGGTACGAGCAGTACTTC. The encoded protein is CASLDGTDRYEQYF.